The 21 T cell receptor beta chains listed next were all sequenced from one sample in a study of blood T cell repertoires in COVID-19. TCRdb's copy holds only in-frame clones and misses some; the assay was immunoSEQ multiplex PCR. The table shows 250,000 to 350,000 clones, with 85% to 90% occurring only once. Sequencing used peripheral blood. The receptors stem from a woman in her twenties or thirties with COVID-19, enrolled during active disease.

CDR3 sequence: CAWGPDLAGGQGEQFF. The CDR3 region has the DNA TGTGCCTGGGGCCCCGATCTAGCGGGAGGGCAGGGTGAGCAGTTCTTC. The V gene is TRBV30, the J gene TRBJ2-1, with 12 bases fitting TRBD2. The CDR3 consists of 16 residues. Germline CDR1 reads GTSNPN; CDR2 reads SVGIG (reference sequence). The V and J ends lost 5 bases and 9 bases, in that order; junction bases with no gene match: 14.

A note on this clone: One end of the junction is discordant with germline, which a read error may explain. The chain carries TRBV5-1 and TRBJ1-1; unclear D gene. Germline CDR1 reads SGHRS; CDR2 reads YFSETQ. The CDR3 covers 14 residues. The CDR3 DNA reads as TGCGCCAGCAGCTTGAGTTTCGGGTCCAGAGGTAGCTTTTTT. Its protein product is CASSLSFGSRGSFF.

For the CDR3, the DNA is TGTGCCAGCAGACCCGGGACAGGGGTCTATGGCTACACCTTC. It codes for CASRPGTGVYGYTF. The J gene is TRBJ1-2, the V gene TRBV2, with 10 bases identical to TRBD1. The CDR3 spans 14 residues. Germline lookup yields CDR1 SNHLY and CDR2 FYNNEI. Trimming cost V 6 bases and J 4 bases; bases outside gene matches: 5.

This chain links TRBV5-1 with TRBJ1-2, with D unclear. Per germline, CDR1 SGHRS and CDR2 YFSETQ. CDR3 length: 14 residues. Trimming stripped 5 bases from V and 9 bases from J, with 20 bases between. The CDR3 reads CASSPTTGSPSYTF. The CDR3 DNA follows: TGCGCCAGCAGTCCTACTACCGGGTCTCCGAGCTACACCTTC.

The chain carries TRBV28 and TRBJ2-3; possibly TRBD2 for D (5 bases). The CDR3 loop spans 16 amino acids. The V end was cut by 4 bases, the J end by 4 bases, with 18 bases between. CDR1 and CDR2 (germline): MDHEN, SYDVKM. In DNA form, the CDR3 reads TGTGCCAGCAGTTCACGGCCGAGGGCCAGGTCAGATACGCAGTATTTT. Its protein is CASSSRPRARSDTQYF. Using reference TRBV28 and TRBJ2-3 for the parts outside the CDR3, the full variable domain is DVKVTQSSRYLVKRTGEKVFLECVQDMDHENMFWYRQDPGLGLRLIYFSYDVKMKEKGDIPEGYSVSREKKERFSLILESASTNQTSMYLCASSSRPRARSDTQYFGPGTRLTVL.

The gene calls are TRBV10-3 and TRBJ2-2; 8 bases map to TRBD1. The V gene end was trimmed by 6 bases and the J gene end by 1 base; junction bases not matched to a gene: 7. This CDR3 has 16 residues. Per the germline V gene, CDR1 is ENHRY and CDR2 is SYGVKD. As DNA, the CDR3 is TGTGCCATCAGCCAGACAGGGGTCGGGAACACCGGGGAGCTGTTTTTT. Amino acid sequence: CAISQTGVGNTGELFF.

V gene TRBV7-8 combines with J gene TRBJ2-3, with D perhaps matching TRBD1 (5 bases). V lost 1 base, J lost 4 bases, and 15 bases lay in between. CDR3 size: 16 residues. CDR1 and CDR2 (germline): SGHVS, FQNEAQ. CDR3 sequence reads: CASSLVTGHEADTQYF. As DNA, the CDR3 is TGTGCCAGCAGCTTAGTAACAGGACACGAGGCAGATACGCAGTATTTT.

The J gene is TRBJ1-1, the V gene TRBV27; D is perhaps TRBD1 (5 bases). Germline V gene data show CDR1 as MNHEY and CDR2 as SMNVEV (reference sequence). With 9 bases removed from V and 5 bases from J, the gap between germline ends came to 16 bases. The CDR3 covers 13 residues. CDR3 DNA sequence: TGTGCCAGTAGTCTGGCAGGGAGGACTGAAGCTTTCTTT. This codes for CASSLAGRTEAFF.

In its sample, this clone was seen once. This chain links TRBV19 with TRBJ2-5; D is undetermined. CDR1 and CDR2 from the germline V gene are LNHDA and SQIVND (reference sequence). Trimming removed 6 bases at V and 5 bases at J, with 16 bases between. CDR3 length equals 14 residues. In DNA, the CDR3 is TGTGCCAGTAGACCCGGATTAGCCGATGAGACCCAGTACTTC. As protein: CASRPGLADETQYF.

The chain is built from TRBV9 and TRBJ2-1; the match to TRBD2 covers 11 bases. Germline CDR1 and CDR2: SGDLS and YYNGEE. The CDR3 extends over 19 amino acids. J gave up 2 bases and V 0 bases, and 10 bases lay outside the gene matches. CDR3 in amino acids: CASSVEGVETSGTYNEQFF. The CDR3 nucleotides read TGTGCCAGCAGCGTAGAGGGTGTCGAGACTAGCGGGACCTACAATGAGCAGTTCTTC.

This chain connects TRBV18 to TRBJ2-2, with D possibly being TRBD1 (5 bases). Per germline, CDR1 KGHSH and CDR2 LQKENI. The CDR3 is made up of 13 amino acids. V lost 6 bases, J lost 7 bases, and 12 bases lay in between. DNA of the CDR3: TGTGCCAGCTCCCGCCGAAGGGGCGGGGAGCTGTTTTTT. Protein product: CASSRRRGGELFF.

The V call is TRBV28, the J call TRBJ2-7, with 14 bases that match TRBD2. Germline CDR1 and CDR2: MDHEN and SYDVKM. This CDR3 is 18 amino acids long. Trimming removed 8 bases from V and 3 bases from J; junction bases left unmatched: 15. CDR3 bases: TGTGCCAGCCCAGGAACTCCGGGACTAGCGGGAGATAACTACGAGCAGTACTTC. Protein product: CASPGTPGLAGDNYEQYF.

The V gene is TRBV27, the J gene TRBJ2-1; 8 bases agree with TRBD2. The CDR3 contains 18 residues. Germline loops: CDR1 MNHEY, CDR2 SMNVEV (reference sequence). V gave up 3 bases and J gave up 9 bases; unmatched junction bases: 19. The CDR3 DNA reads TGTGCCAGCAGTTTTGAGGGGGGAAGATTGGGCGGGAGGTCTGAGCAGTTCTTC. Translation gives CASSFEGGRLGGRSEQFF.

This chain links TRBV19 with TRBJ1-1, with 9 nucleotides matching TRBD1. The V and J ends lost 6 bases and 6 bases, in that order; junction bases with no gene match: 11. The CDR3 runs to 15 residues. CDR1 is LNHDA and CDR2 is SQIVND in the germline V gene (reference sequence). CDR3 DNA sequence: TGTGCCAGTAGCGCCTTCGACAGGGGGGGAGCTGAAGCTTTCTTT. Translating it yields CASSAFDRGGAEAFF. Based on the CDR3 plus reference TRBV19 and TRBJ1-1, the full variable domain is DGGITQSPKYLFRKEGQNVTLSCEQNLNHDAMYWYRQDPGQGLRLIYYSQIVNDFQKGDIAEGYSVSREKKESFPLTVTSAQKNPTAFYLCASSAFDRGGAEAFFGQGTRLTVV.

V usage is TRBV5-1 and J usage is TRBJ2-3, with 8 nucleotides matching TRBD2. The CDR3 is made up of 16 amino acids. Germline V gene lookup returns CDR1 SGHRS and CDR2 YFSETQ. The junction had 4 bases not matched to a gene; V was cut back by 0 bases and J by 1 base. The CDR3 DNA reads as TGCGCCAGCAGCTTGGTCCCAGCGGGGGGCACAGATACGCAGTATTTT. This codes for CASSLVPAGGTDTQYF.

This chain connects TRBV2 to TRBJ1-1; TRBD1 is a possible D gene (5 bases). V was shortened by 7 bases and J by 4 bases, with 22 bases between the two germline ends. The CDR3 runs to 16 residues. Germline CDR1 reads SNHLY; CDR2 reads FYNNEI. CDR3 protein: CASKVGGGLPATEAFF. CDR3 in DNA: TGTGCCAGCAAAGTCGGCGGGGGACTACCTGCCACTGAAGCTTTCTTT.

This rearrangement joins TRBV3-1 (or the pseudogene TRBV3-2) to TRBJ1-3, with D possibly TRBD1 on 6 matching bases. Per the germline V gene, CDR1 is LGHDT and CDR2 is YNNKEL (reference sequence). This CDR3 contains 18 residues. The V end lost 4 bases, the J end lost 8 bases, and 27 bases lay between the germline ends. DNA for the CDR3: TGTGCCAGCAGCCGCCTCCCGGGACAAGAGATGCGTGGTGACACCATATATTTT. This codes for CASSRLPGQEMRGDTIYF.

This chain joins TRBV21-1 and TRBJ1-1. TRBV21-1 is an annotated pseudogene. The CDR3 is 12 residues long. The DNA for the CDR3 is TGTGCCAGCAGTACTGCGAACACTGAAGCTTTCTTT. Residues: CASSTANTEAFF.

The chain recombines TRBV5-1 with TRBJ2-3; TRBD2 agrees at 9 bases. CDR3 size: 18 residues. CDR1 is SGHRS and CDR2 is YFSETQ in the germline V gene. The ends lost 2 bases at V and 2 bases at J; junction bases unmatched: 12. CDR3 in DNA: TGCGCCAGCAGCTTCACACCTTTAGCGGGAGAGTCCACAGATACGCAGTATTTT. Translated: CASSFTPLAGESTDTQYF.

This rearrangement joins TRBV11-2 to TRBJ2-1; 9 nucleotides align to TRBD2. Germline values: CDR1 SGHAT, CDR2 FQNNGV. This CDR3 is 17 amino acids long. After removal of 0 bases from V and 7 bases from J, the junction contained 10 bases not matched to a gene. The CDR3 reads CASSLDHRGRAGNEQFF. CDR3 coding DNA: TGTGCCAGCAGCTTAGATCATCGCGGGAGGGCAGGAAATGAGCAGTTCTTC.

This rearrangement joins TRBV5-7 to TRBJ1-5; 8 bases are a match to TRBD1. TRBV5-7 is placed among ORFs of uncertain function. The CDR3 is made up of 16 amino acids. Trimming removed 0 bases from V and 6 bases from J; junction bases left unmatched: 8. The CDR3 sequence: CASSLDQGAYGQPQHF. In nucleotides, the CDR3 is TGTGCCAGCAGCTTGGATCAGGGGGCGTATGGTCAGCCCCAGCATTTT.